This TCR beta chain was observed in a study of CD8+ T cells in alopecia areata. General observations from the study: The study found higher clonality in lesional than normal scalp, especially in alopecia totalis/universalis.

This clone was seen only once. The antigen is not known. CDR3 length: 11 amino acids. Sequencing templates came from extracted RNA that was reverse transcribed into cDNA. Using immunoSEQ multiplex PCR, the repertoire was profiled, and TCRdb retains in-frame clones only, with some absent. The sample holds about 190,000 clones, under 80% seen once. Documented treatment: oral pan-JAK inhibitor, 5-10 mg twice daily. V is TRBV1 and J is TRBJ2-1; no DNA check was done on the table's D call, TRBD2. TRBV1 is termed a pseudogene. The sequences come from CD4+ T cells sorted from blood, collected at approximately week 50, from a patient treated with tofacitinib. This TCR was sampled from a human donor with alopecia areata. The CDR3 loop is CTKWGGDEQFF. The CDR3 DNA reads TGCACCAAGTGGGGGGGTGATGAGCAGTTCTTC.